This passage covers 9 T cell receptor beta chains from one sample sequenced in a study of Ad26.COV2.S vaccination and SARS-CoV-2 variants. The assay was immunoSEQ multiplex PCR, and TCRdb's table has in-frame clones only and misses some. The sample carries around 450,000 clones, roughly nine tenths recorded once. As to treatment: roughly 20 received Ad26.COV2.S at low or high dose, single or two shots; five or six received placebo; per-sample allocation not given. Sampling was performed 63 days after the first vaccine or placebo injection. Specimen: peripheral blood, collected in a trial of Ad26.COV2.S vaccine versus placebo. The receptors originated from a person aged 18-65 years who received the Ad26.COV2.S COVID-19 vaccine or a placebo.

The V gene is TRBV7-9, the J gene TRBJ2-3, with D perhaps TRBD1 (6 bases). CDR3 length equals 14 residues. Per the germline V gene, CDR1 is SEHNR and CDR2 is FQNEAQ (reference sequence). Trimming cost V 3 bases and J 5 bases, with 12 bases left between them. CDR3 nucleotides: TGTGCCAGCAGCTTCGGCCAGGGGAAAGATACGCAGTATTTT. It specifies CASSFGQGKDTQYF.

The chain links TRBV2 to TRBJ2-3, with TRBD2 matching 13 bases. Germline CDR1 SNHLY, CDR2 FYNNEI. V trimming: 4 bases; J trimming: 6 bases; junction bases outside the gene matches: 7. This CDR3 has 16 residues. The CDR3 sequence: CASSGTSGSLFDTQYF. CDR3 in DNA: TGTGCCAGCAGTGGGACTAGCGGGAGCCTTTTCGATACGCAGTATTTT.

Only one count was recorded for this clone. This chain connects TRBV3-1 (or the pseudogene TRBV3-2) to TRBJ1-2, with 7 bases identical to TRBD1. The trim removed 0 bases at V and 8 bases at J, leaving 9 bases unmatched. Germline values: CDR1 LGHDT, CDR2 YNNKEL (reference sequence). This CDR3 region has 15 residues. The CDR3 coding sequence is TGTGCCAGCAGCCAAGATGGTAACAGGGGAGGGGGCTACACCTTC. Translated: CASSQDGNRGGGYTF.

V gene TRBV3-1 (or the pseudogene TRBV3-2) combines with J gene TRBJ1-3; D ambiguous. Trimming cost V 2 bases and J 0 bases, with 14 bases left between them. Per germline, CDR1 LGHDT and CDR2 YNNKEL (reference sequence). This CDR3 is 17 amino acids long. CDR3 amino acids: CASSQSTGKTSGNTIYF. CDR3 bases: TGTGCCAGCAGCCAATCCACGGGCAAAACCTCTGGAAACACCATATATTTT.

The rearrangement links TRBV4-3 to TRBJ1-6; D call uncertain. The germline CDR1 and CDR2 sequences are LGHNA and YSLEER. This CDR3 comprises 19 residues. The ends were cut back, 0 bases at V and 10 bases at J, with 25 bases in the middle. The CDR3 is CASSQDSIGINPANSPLHF. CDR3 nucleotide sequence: TGCGCCAGCAGCCAAGATTCAATAGGCATTAACCCTGCTAACTCACCCCTCCACTTT.

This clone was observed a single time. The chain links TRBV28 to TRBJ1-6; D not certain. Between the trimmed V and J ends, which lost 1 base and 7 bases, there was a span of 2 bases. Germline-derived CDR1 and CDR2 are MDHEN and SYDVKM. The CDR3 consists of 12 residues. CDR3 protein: CASSLLNSPLHF. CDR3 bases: TGTGCCAGCAGTTTATTGAATTCACCCCTCCACTTT.

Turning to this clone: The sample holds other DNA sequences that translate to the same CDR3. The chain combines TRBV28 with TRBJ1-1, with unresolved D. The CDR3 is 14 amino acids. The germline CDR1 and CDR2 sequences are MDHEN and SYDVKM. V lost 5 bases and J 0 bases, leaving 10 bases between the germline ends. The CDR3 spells CASSLRGVNTEAFF. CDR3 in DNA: TGTGCCAGCAGTCTTCGAGGAGTGAACACTGAAGCTTTCTTT. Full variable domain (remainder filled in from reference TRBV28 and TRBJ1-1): DVKVTQSSRYLVKRTGEKVFLECVQDMDHENMFWYRQDPGLGLRLIYFSYDVKMKEKGDIPEGYSVSREKKERFSLILESASTNQTSMYLCASSLRGVNTEAFFGQGTRLTVV.

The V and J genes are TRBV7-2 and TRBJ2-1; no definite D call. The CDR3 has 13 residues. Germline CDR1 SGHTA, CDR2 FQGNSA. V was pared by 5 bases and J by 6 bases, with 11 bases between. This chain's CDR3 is CASSPYLTNEQFF. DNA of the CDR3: TGTGCCAGCAGCCCCTATCTAACCAATGAGCAGTTCTTC.

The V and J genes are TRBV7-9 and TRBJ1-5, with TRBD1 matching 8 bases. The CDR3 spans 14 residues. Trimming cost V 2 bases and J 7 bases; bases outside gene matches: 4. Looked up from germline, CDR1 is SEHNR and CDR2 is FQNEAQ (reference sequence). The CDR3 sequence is CASSLQGAGQPQHF. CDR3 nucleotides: TGTGCCAGCAGCTTACAGGGGGCGGGACAGCCCCAGCATTTT.